This T cell receptor (beta chain) derives from a study of OX40 agonist ivuxolimab in advanced cancers. Study observations and caveats: Researchers did not establish what antigens the expanded peripheral T cells target.

Clones were read by immunoSEQ multiplex PCR, and TCRdb kept only the in-frame ones, dropping some. The table has 60,000 to 80,000 clones, 80% to 85% seen once. Systemic immunosuppression or a history of autoimmune disease excluded patients. Turning to this clone: Its cognate antigen is unknown.

Looked up from germline, CDR1 is MNHNS and CDR2 is SASEGT. The CDR3 extends over 14 amino acids. Trimming cost V 7 bases and J 6 bases; bases outside gene matches: 6. The gene calls are TRBV6-1 and TRBJ2-2; 9 bases align to TRBD1. The source was CD4+ or CD8+ T cells sorted from blood, collected in a trial of the OX40 agonist ivuxolimab. The receptor's source is an adult with an advanced solid tumor such as melanoma, head and neck, liver or kidney cancer. This chain's CDR3 is CASITGGAPGELFF. As DNA, the CDR3 is TGTGCCAGCATTACAGGGGGCGCCCCCGGGGAGCTGTTTTTT.